A selection of T cell receptor beta chains follows, all from one sample in a study of blood T cell repertoires in COVID-19. The data were produced by immunoSEQ multiplex PCR, yet TCRdb's version contains in-frame clones alone and is incomplete. The sample lists about 300,000 clones, around 90% occurring once. Sequences were obtained from PBMCs or T cells enriched from blood (not recorded which). These receptors originate from a man aged 55-75 years who had recovered from COVID-19. CDR3s include the opening cysteine and the closing phenylalanine or tryptophan. The D gene is left open where the match is weak. For some rows the clone size is stated as once, few or many, or as a class when expanded; others skip it.

TRBV5-1	TRBD2	NA	TRBJ2-4	TGCGCCAGCAGCTTGGAAGCTTGGCGCGGGGGGAACATTCAGTACTTC	CASSLEAWRGGNIQYF
TRBV6-5	TRBD2	NA	TRBJ2-7	TGTGCCAGCAGTTACTCTATAGCGGGAGGAATCTACGAGCAGTACTTC	CASSYSIAGGIYEQYF
TRBV5-1	TRBD2	NA	TRBJ2-1	TGCGCCAGCAGTCCCCTAGCGGGAGGTATATACAATGAGCAGTTCTTC	CASSPLAGGIYNEQFF
TRBV6-5	NA	NA	TRBJ1-3	TGTGCCAGCAGCCTAGAGGGCAGTTGGAACACCATATATTTT	CASSLEGSWNTIYF
TRBV27	NA	NA	TRBJ2-3	TGTGCCAGCAGTTTATTCTCAGGGGCCAGGGGCCTTACAGATACGCAGTATTTT	CASSLFSGARGLTDTQYF
TRBV5-8	NA	NA	TRBJ1-2	TGTGCCAGCAGCTCCGGGCCCTGGAGGGCCTATGGCTACACCTTC	CASSSGPWRAYGYTF
TRBV28	TRBD1	NA	TRBJ1-2	TGTGCCAGCAGTGTCCTAGGGACAGGGTATGGCTACACCTTC	CASSVLGTGYGYTF
TRBV6-5	NA	NA	TRBJ2-7	TGTGCCTGCGGCCGGGACACCTACGAGCAGTACTTC	CACGRDTYEQYF
TRBV6-6	NA	NA	TRBJ2-7	TGTGCCAGCAGGACGGGGGACTACGAGCAGTACTTC	CASRTGDYEQYF
TRBV27	NA	NA	TRBJ1-5	TGTGCCAGCAGTCCCTCCCCCTATAGGCCCCAGCATTTT	CASSPSPYRPQHF
TRBV9	NA	NA	TRBJ2-5	TGTGCCAGCAGCGTCCACCCCGGGGTCGAAGAGACCCAGTACTTC	CASSVHPGVEETQYF
TRBV4-2	NA	NA	TRBJ2-1	TGTGCCAGCAGCCGAGATAACTCTGAGCAGGGGAGCTCCTACAATGAGCAGTTCTTC	CASSRDNSEQGSSYNEQFF
TRBV7-3	TRBD1	NA	TRBJ2-5	TGTGCCAGCAGCTCCAACAGGGGTCGCGCGGAGACCCAGTACTTC	CASSSNRGRAETQYF
TRBV6-2/TRBV6-3	TRBD2	NA	TRBJ2-7	TGTGCCAGCAGTTACTCGGCGGGGGGCTACGAGCAGTACTTC	CASSYSAGGYEQYF
TRBV28	NA	NA	TRBJ1-5	TGTGCCAGCAGTTTAGGGGGGGGGTATCAGCCCCAGCATTTT	CASSLGGGYQPQHF
TRBV7-3	TRBD1	NA	TRBJ1-6	TGTGCCAGCAGCTTAATTGGACAGGGTAATTCACCCCTCCACTTT	CASSLIGQGNSPLHF
TRBV19	TRBD1	NA	TRBJ1-4	TGTGCCAGTGCTGCCAGACAGGGTCGAGGAGAAAAACTGTTTTTT	CASAARQGRGEKLFF
TRBV6-1	NA	once	TRBJ2-4	TGTGCCAGCAGTGAGAGGGAATCGAGGTCCAAAAACATTCAGTACTTC	CASSERESRSKNIQYF
TRBV6-1	NA	NA	TRBJ1-2	TGTGCCAGCAGTGAAAACAGGGTCAATGGCTACACCTTC	CASSENRVNGYTF
TRBV10-3	NA	NA	TRBJ2-1	TGTGCCATCAGTGAGTCGACTCGGCGGGAAAACTCCTACAATGAGCAGTTCTTC	CAISESTRRENSYNEQFF
TRBV5-5	NA	NA	TRBJ2-1	TGTGCCAGCAGCCCGGACGCGGGCCCTTACAATGAGCAGTTCTTC	CASSPDAGPYNEQFF
TRBV12-3/TRBV12-4	TRBD1	NA	TRBJ1-2	TGTGCCAGCAGTTTAAAGACAGGGTCTGGCTACACCTTC	CASSLKTGSGYTF
TRBV4-3	TRBD1	NA	TRBJ1-2	TGCGCCAGCAGGAGACAGGGGACGGGCAGGTCTTATGGCTACACCTTC	CASRRQGTGRSYGYTF
TRBV10-3	NA	few	TRBJ1-3	TGTGCCATCAGTCGAGAGGGCCCTGGAAACACCATATATTTT	CAISREGPGNTIYF
TRBV7-9	TRBD1	NA	TRBJ2-3	TGTGCCAGCAGCTTGGGACAGAGGGTCACAGATACGCAGTATTTT	CASSLGQRVTDTQYF
TRBV6-5	TRBD1	NA	TRBJ1-2	TGTGCCAGCAGGCTACAGGGGGCGCAGAATGGCTACACCTTC	CASRLQGAQNGYTF
TRBV6-5	TRBD1	NA	TRBJ2-3	TGTGCCAGCAGTCCTGACAGGGGCACAGATACGCAGTATTTT	CASSPDRGTDTQYF
TRBV7-9	NA	NA	TRBJ2-1	TGTGCCAGCAGCTTAGATCTAGCGAAGCGAGAGAGTGAGCAGTTCTTC	CASSLDLAKRESEQFF
TRBV5-4	TRBD1	NA	TRBJ1-4	TGTGCCAGCAGCGACGACAGGGAAGCGAACTTCGGGAAACTGTTTTTT	CASSDDREANFGKLFF
TRBV5-6	TRBD2	NA	TRBJ2-7	TGTGCCAGCAGCTTGTACGGTAGCGGGGCCTACGAGCAGTACTTC	CASSLYGSGAYEQYF
TRBV28	NA	NA	TRBJ1-6	TGTGCCAGCAGTTTGGTACAGGTTGCTAGTACTTTTAATTCACCCCTCCACTTT	CASSLVQVASTFNSPLHF
TRBV20-1	NA	NA	TRBJ2-7	TGCAGTGCTAGTGGGGCGGGGGCCGCGAACGAGCAGTACTTC	CSASGAGAANEQYF
TRBV28	NA	NA	TRBJ1-2	TGTGCCAGCAGTTCGACAGGAATCCTCTATGGCTACACCTTC	CASSSTGILYGYTF
TRBV27	NA	once	TRBJ1-5	TGTGCCAGCAGTTTGTGGGGCTCAAATCAGCCCCAGCATTTT	CASSLWGSNQPQHF
TRBV2	TRBD2	once	TRBJ2-1	TGTGCCAGCAGTTCTAGCGGGGGTTACAATGAGCAGTTCTTC	CASSSSGGYNEQFF
TRBV5-1	NA	NA	TRBJ1-5	TGCGCCAGCAGCTCGGACGGGAACAATCAGCCCCAGCATTTT	CASSSDGNNQPQHF
TRBV5-4	TRBD2	once	TRBJ2-3	TGTGCCAGCAGCGAGGGACTAGCGGGACGCACAGATACGCAGTATTTT	CASSEGLAGRTDTQYF
TRBV7-9	TRBD2	NA	TRBJ2-1	TGTGCCAGCAGCTTCAGTACTAGCGGGAGTAGTCTTGAGCAGTTCTTC	CASSFSTSGSSLEQFF
TRBV7-2	NA	NA	TRBJ1-2	TGTGCCAGCAGCTTAGTGCGGGGGGACTATGGCTACACCTTC	CASSLVRGDYGYTF
TRBV6-6	TRBD2	NA	TRBJ2-1	TGTGCCAGCAGACGGGAGGGGTCCTACAATGAGCAGTTCTTC	CASRREGSYNEQFF
TRBV14	NA	NA	TRBJ1-2	TGTGCCAGCAGCCAAGACTGGACAACTTATGGCTACACCTTC	CASSQDWTTYGYTF
TRBV5-4	TRBD2	once	TRBJ2-5	TGTGCCAGCAGCCGCGGGGGGGGTCGGGAGACCCAGTACTTC	CASSRGGGRETQYF
TRBV4-2	NA	NA	TRBJ2-5	TGTGCCAGCAGCCAAGATCTGGGACTTTTCGAAGAGACCCAGTACTTC	CASSQDLGLFEETQYF
TRBV7-9	NA	NA	TRBJ1-1	TGTGCCAGCAGCGCCCGGGGGGACATGGCTTTCTTT	CASSARGDMAFF
TRBV5-6	NA	NA	TRBJ2-5	TGTGCCAGCAGCTTGGGGATCGCACCCCGGGAAGAGACCCAGTACTTC	CASSLGIAPREETQYF
TRBV19	TRBD1	NA	TRBJ2-1	TGTGCCAGTAGCCCCGAGGGACAGGTGGCCTACAATGAGCAGTTCTTC	CASSPEGQVAYNEQFF
TRBV5-1	TRBD2	NA	TRBJ2-7	TGCGCCAGCAGCCCAGACTTGACTAGCGGGAAATACGGCGAGCAGTACTTC	CASSPDLTSGKYGEQYF
TRBV5-1	TRBD1	NA	TRBJ2-7	TGCGCCAGCCTGGGTAGTCCGGGACAGGGGTTCATTTTCCCTACCTACGAGCAGTACTTC	CASLGSPGQGFIFPTYEQYF